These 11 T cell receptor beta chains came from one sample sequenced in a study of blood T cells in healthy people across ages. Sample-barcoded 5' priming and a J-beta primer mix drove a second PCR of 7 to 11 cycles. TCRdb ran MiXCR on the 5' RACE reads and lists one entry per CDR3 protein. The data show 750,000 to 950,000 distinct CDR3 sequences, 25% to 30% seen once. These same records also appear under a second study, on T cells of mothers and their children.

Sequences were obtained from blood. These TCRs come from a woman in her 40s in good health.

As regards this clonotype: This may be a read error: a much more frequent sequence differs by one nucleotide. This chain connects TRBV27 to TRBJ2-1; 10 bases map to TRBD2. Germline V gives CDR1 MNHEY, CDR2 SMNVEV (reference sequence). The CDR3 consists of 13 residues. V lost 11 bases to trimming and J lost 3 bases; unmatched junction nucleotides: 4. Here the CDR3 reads CAGSSGGYNEQFF. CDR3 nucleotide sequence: TGTGCCGGCTCTAGCGGGGGCTACAATGAGCAGTTCTTC.

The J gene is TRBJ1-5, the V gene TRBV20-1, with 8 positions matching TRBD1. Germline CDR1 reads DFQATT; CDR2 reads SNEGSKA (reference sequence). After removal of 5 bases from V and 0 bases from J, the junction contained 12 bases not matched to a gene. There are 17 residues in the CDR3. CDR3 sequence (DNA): TGCAGTGCTCCGGACAGGGTTGCCCCGGATAGCAATCAGCCCCAGCATTTT. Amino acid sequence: CSAPDRVAPDSNQPQHF.

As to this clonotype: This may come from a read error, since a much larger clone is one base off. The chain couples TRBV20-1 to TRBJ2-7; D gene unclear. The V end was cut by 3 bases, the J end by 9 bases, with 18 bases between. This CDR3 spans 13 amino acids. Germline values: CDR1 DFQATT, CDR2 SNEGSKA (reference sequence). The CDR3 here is CSASWTNSGGQYF. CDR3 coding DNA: TGCAGTGCTAGCTGGACCAATTCGGGCGGGCAGTACTTC.

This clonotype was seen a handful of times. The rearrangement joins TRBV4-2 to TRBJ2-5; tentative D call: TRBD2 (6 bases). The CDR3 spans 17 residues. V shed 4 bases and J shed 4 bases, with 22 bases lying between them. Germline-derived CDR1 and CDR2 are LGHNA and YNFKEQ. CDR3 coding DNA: TGTGCCAGCAGCCCTGGGAAGGCTGGCGGGGTTGGAGAGACCCAGTACTTC. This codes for CASSPGKAGGVGETQYF.

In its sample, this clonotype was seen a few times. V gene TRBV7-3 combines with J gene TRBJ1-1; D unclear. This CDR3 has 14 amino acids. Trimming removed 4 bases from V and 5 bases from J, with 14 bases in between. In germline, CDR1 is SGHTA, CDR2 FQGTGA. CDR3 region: CASSSSAFGTEAFF. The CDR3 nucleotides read TGTGCCAGCAGCTCCAGTGCCTTCGGGACTGAAGCTTTCTTT.

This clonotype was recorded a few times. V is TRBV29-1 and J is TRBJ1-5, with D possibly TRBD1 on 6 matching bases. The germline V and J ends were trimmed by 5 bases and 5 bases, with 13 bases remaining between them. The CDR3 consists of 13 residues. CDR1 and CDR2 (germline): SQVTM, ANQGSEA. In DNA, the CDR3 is TGCAGCGTTAATGTACAGGGAGATCAGCCCCAGCATTTT. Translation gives CSVNVQGDQPQHF.

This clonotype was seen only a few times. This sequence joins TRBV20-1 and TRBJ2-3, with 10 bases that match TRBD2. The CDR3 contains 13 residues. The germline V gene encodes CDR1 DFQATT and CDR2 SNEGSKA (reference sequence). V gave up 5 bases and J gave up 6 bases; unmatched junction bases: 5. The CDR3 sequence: CSASSGGEDTQYF. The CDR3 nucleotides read TGCAGTGCTTCGAGCGGGGGGGAGGATACGCAGTATTTT.

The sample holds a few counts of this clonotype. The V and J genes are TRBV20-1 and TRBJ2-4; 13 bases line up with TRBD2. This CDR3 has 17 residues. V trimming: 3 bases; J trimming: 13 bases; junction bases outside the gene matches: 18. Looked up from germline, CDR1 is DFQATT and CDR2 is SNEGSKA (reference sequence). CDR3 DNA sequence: TGCAGTGCTAGCCCCGGGACTAGCGGGGTAATCCTCGGGGAGCAGTACTTC. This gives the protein CSASPGTSGVILGEQYF.

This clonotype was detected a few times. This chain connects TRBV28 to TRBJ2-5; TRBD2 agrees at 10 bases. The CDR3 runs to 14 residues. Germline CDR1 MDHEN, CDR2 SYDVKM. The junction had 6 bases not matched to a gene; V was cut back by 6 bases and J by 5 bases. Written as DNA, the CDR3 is TGTGCCAGCAGGCAAGCGGGGGGGTTGGAGACCCAGTACTTC. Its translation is CASRQAGGLETQYF.

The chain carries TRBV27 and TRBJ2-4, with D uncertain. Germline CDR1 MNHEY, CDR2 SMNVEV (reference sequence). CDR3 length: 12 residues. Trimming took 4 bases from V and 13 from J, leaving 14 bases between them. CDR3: CASSYTANEQYF. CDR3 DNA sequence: TGTGCCAGCAGTTACACAGCCAATGAGCAGTACTTC.

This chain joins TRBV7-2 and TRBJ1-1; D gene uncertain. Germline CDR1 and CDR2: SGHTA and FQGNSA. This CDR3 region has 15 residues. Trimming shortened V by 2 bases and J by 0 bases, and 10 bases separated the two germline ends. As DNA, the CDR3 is TGTACCAGCAGCTTAAGCCAGGCAATGAACACTGAAGCTTTCTTT. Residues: CTSSLSQAMNTEAFF. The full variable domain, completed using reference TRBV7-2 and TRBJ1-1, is GAGVSQSPSNKVTEKGKDVELRCDPISGHTALYWYRQSLGQGLEFLIYFQGNSAPDKSGLPSDRFSAERTGGSVSTLTIQRTQQEDSAVYLCTSSLSQAMNTEAFFGQGTRLTVV.